Listed here are 28 T cell receptor beta chains from one sample, sequenced in a study of T cells expressing NK-cell markers. TCRdb reanalyzed the 5' RACE reads, giving one entry per CDR3 protein sequence and no DNA. Its listing shows about 550,000 distinct CDR3 sequences. What was sequenced was blood T cells: a sorted CD56 or NKG2C T cell subset, CD4+ or CD8+ T cells, or bulk PBMC T cells (not recorded which). The source of these receptors is a man between 18 and 29 years old in good health.

V gene TRBV29-1 combines with J gene TRBJ2-1; the TCRdb call, TRBD2, lacks DNA for checking. The CDR3 is made up of 11 amino acids. Germline V lookup: CDR1 SQVTM, CDR2 ANQGSEA. CDR3 residues: CSARLGDEQFF.

V usage is TRBV11-2 and J usage is TRBJ2-3. Germline values: CDR1 SGHAT, CDR2 FQNNGV. The CDR3 is 16 amino acids. CDR3: CASSLAGGTSTDTQYF. Supplemented by reference TRBV11-2 and TRBJ2-3, the full variable domain reads EAGVAQSPRYKIIEKRQSVAFWCNPISGHATLYWYQQILGQGPKLLIQFQNNGVVDDSQLPKDRFSAERLKGVDSTLKIQPAKLEDSAVYLCASSLAGGTSTDTQYFGPGTRLTVL.

The V gene is TRBV3-1, the J gene TRBJ2-3; TCRdb lists TRBD2, though no DNA is available to test this call. There are 15 residues in the CDR3. In germline, CDR1 is LGHDT, CDR2 YNNKEL (reference sequence). CDR3 protein: CASSQVSGRPDTQYF.

This chain links TRBV12-3 or TRBV12-4 with TRBJ2-5; without DNA, the TCRdb call of TRBD1 cannot be checked. There are 15 residues in the CDR3. Here the CDR3 reads CASSQGTAIQETQYF.

The chain has TRBV7-9 and TRBJ2-1; the D call from TCRdb, TRBD2, cannot be confirmed without DNA. This CDR3 contains 13 residues. Germline CDR1 and CDR2: SEHNR and FQNEAQ (reference sequence). CDR3 protein: CASTLLEANEQFF. The full variable domain, completed using reference TRBV7-9 and TRBJ2-1, is DTGVSQNPRHKITKRGQNVTFRCDPISEHNRLYWYRQTLGQGPEFLTYFQNEAQLEKSRLLSDRFSAERPKGSFSTLEIQRTEQGDSAMYLCASTLLEANEQFFGPGTRLTVL.

The chain joins TRBV15 to TRBJ2-3; TCRdb's D gene call, TRBD1, goes unchecked for lack of DNA. Per the germline V gene, CDR1 is LNHNV and CDR2 is YYDKDF (reference sequence). The CDR3 has 16 residues. The CDR3 here is CATSRVARGFPDTQYF.

The chain joins TRBV29-1 to TRBJ2-5. This CDR3 has 13 amino acids. Germline CDR1 and CDR2: SQVTM and ANQGSEA. CDR3 in amino acids: CSVGYNTKETQYF. Filled out from reference TRBV29-1 and TRBJ2-5, the complete variable domain reads SAVISQKPSRDICQRGTSLTIQCQVDSQVTMMFWYRQQPGQSLTLIATANQGSEATYESGFVIDKFPISRPNLTFSTLTVSNMSPEDSSIYLCSVGYNTKETQYFGPGTRLLVL.

This chain connects TRBV6-1 to TRBJ2-2; the TCRdb call, TRBD2, lacks DNA for checking. The CDR3 extends over 14 amino acids. Germline CDR1 is MNHNS and CDR2 is SASEGT. The CDR3: CASSEGAFTGELFF.

The V call is TRBV5-1, the J call TRBJ2-3; TCRdb returns TRBD2, unconfirmable since there is no DNA. Germline CDR1 and CDR2: SGHRS and YFSETQ. The CDR3 spans 16 residues. The CDR3 sequence is CASSTTGTSGSDTQYF.

This chain connects TRBV7-9 to TRBJ2-2; the D gene TCRdb calls, TRBD2, cannot be checked with no DNA. The CDR3 sequence is 16 residues long. Looked up from germline, CDR1 is SEHNR and CDR2 is FQNEAQ (reference sequence). CDR3 sequence reads: CASSFFLTSDTGELFF.

The rearrangement joins TRBV20-1 to TRBJ2-1; TCRdb gives TRBD2 as the D gene, but with no DNA this cannot be confirmed. The CDR3 sequence is 16 residues long. The germline V gene encodes CDR1 DFQATT and CDR2 SNEGSKA (reference sequence). The CDR3 loop reads CSALLAGRGKYNEQFF.

The CDR3 spells CSAREARGNSPLHF. The genes are TRBV20-1 and TRBJ1-6; TCRdb outputs TRBD1, but without DNA this stays unchecked. This CDR3 has 14 residues. Germline-derived CDR1 and CDR2 are DFQATT and SNEGSKA (reference sequence).

The chain uses TRBV28 and TRBJ2-5; TCRdb indicates TRBD2, and absent DNA this call remains unverified. This CDR3 spans 15 amino acids. Germline-derived CDR1 and CDR2 are MDHEN and SYDVKM. The CDR3 spells CASGTSGTPKETQYF.

The chain's CDR3 is CASSLRAGGTTDTQYF. The chain recombines TRBV7-8 with TRBJ2-3; the D call of TRBD2 rests on TCRdb alone, since no DNA is present to check it. The CDR3 sequence is 16 residues long. Germline CDR1 reads SGHVS; CDR2 reads FQNEAQ.

The rearrangement links TRBV28 to TRBJ2-5; TCRdb selects TRBD2, and the lack of DNA leaves this call unchecked. Germline loops: CDR1 MDHEN, CDR2 SYDVKM. This CDR3 has 13 residues. CDR3 loop: CASSFGWEKTQYF.

The genes are TRBV30 and TRBJ2-3; TCRdb's assignment of TRBD1 cannot be checked, as there is no DNA. Germline CDR1 GTSNPN, CDR2 SVGIG (reference sequence). There are 12 residues in the CDR3. CDR3 sequence reads: CAWRPRADTQYF.

The chain uses TRBV4-1 and TRBJ1-2; without DNA, the TCRdb call of TRBD1 cannot be checked. Looked up from germline, CDR1 is MGHRA and CDR2 is YSYEKL. The CDR3 sequence is 15 residues long. The chain's CDR3 is CASSQEGAGISGYTF.

This chain uses TRBV20-1 with TRBJ2-5; without DNA, the TCRdb call of TRBD1 cannot be checked. The CDR3 has 15 amino acids. Germline V gene data show CDR1 as DFQATT and CDR2 as SNEGSKA (reference sequence). CDR3 protein: CSARRASTFSETQYF.

The chain is built from TRBV4-2 and TRBJ2-2; TCRdb gives TRBD2 as the D gene, but with no DNA this cannot be confirmed. This CDR3 is built from 17 residues. The germline V gene has CDR1 LGHNA and CDR2 YNFKEQ. The CDR3 sequence is CASSLGGTYLNTGELFF.

V and J are TRBV5-6 and TRBJ2-7; the D gene TCRdb calls, TRBD2, cannot be checked with no DNA. Germline lookup yields CDR1 SGHDT and CDR2 YYEEEE. The CDR3 loop spans 15 amino acids. The CDR3 sequence: CASSSAGTSLREQYF.

The rearrangement uses TRBV15 and TRBJ2-1. Germline V gene sequence: CDR1 LNHNV, CDR2 YYDKDF (reference sequence). The CDR3 is 13 amino acids. CDR3 residues: CATSRVQPNEQFF.

The chain uses TRBV24-1 and TRBJ1-1. The V gene's germline CDR1 is KGHDR and CDR2 SFDVKD. The CDR3 consists of 12 residues. CDR3 residues: CATGRTDTEAFF.

The CDR3 sequence is CASSQGGGRLETQYF. The chain links TRBV5-1 to TRBJ2-5; TCRdb picks TRBD1, but there is no DNA to check that call. This CDR3 is built from 15 residues. CDR1 is SGHRS and CDR2 is YFSETQ in the germline V gene.

J is TRBJ2-3 and V is TRBV20-1; TCRdb's D gene call, TRBD2, goes unchecked for lack of DNA. Germline-derived CDR1 and CDR2 are DFQATT and SNEGSKA (reference sequence). This CDR3 is 18 amino acids long. CDR3: CSATQTSGSQTYTDTQYF.

The chain joins TRBV15 to TRBJ2-3. Germline assignment: CDR1 LNHNV and CDR2 YYDKDF (reference sequence). There are 16 residues in the CDR3. The CDR3 loop is CATSRDGVRTTDTQYF.

The chain is built from TRBV5-1 and TRBJ2-1; TCRdb gives TRBD2 as the D gene, but with no DNA this cannot be confirmed. Germline V CDR1 and CDR2: SGHRS, YFSETQ. This CDR3 spans 17 amino acids. The CDR3 loop is CASSSPSSGRFLNEQFF.

V is TRBV4-1 and J is TRBJ2-5; TCRdb names TRBD2, which stays unverified in the absence of DNA. Germline CDR1 and CDR2: MGHRA and YSYEKL. The CDR3 runs to 14 residues. This CDR3 reads CASSLLATQETQYF.

The CDR3 is CASSTLTGTETYNEQFF. J is TRBJ2-1 and V is TRBV12-3 or TRBV12-4; TCRdb's assignment of TRBD1 cannot be checked, as there is no DNA. The CDR3 length is 17 residues.